These 19 T cell receptor beta chains were sequenced from one sample in a study of breast tumors, draining lymph nodes, adjacent tissues. Using its own MiXCR run on the multiplex PCR reads, TCRdb lists one record per CDR3 protein. The sample includes more than 250,000 distinct CDR3 sequences, roughly 31% of them seen just once. The lymph nodes were axillary draining lymph nodes from breast cancer patients. The material sequenced was axillary lymph node tissue. Receptors were obtained from a female donor with breast cancer. Some clones in this sample may be carry-over from other donors' samples.

This clonotype showed up many times. The CDR3 loop reads CSARNYEQYF. CDR3 bases: TGCAGTGCTAGAAACTACGAGCAGTACTTC. The rearrangement joins TRBV20-1 to TRBJ2-7; D gene unclear. CDR1 and CDR2 (germline): DFQATT, SNEGSKA (reference sequence). There are 10 residues in the CDR3. V was clipped by 2 bases and J by 3 bases, with 2 bases between them.

This clonotype was picked up one time. The junction departs from the called germline gene at one end, perhaps through a read error. The chain links TRBV9 to TRBJ2-1, with 9 bases matching TRBD2. The CDR3 is made up of 15 amino acids. Germline V lookup: CDR1 SGDLS, CDR2 YYNGEE. CDR3 nucleotide sequence: TGTGCCAGCAGCGTAGTTGGGACTAGCTTAGCTGAGCAGTCCTTC. Translated: CASSVVGTSLAEQSF.

The V and J genes are TRBV2 and TRBJ1-5, with TRBD1 identical over 7 bases. In germline, CDR1 is SNHLY, CDR2 FYNNEI. J gave up 5 bases and V 5 bases, and 6 bases lay outside the gene matches. The CDR3 totals 14 residues. Here the CDR3 reads CASSFLRGYQPQHF. The CDR3 DNA follows: TGTGCCAGCAGTTTTCTCAGGGGGTATCAGCCCCAGCATTTT.

V gene TRBV14 combines with J gene TRBJ1-1; D ambiguous. The CDR3 is 14 residues long. V gave up 8 bases and J gave up 4 bases, with 17 bases separating them. From germline, CDR1 is SGHDN and CDR2 FVKESK. For the CDR3, the DNA is TGTGCCAGCTCACCCCGGGGAGAGGGCACTGAAGCTTTCTTT. Translating gives CASSPRGEGTEAFF.

This clonotype was counted many times. The rearrangement uses TRBV7-2 and TRBJ2-7, with D possibly TRBD2 on 6 matching bases. Germline CDR1 reads SGHTA; CDR2 reads FQGNSA. V lost 5 bases and J lost 6, with 20 bases in between. This CDR3 is 15 amino acids long. CDR3 nucleotides: TGTGCCAGCAGCCTTCACGGGGGAGGCGTGCGCGAGCAGTACTTC. This codes for CASSLHGGGVREQYF.

With respect to this clonotype: A read error is possible here, since a much larger clone lies one base away. No conserved phenylalanine or tryptophan ends this CDR3, so it is likely a read error. V and J are TRBV11-3 and TRBJ2-5; 7 nucleotides align to TRBD2. This CDR3 region has 13 residues. V lost 4 bases and J lost 2; bases outside the gene matches: 1. Looked up from germline, CDR1 is SGHNT and CDR2 is YENEEA. In DNA form, the CDR3 reads TGTGCCAGCAGCTCGGGACTACAAGAGACCCAGTACTCC. Protein: CASSSGLQETQYS.

This clonotype was seen repeatedly, ten times or more. The chain recombines TRBV20-1 with TRBJ2-5, with a possible D match to TRBD1 (6 bases). CDR3 length: 12 amino acids. V was cut by 6 bases and J by 4 bases, with 12 bases left in between. Germline V gene lookup returns CDR1 DFQATT and CDR2 SNEGSKA (reference sequence). CDR3 amino acids: CSAYRAGETQYF. DNA for the CDR3: TGCAGTGCCTACAGGGCCGGAGAGACCCAGTACTTC.

Note on this clonotype: One end of the junction fails to match germline, which may point to a read error. The chain carries TRBV10-3 and TRBJ2-7, with 7 nucleotides matching TRBD2. Germline V lookup: CDR1 ENHRY, CDR2 SYGVKD. This CDR3 has 12 residues. DNA of the CDR3: TGTGCCATCAGTGAAGGGACTACCGAGAGGCACTTC. Translated: CAISEGTTERHF.

Ten or more counts support this clonotype. The chain employs TRBV20-1 and TRBJ2-1; 10 bases are shared with TRBD2. Germline V lookup: CDR1 DFQATT, CDR2 SNEGSKA (reference sequence). This CDR3 has 14 amino acids. The J segment lost 6 bases and the V segment lost 2 bases, leaving 4 bases of the junction unmatched. This CDR3 reads CSARQREGFNEQFF. The CDR3 DNA reads as TGCAGTGCTAGACAGCGGGAGGGCTTCAATGAGCAGTTCTTC.

This clonotype was found many times. This rearrangement joins TRBV7-9 to TRBJ2-4; a weak D match, TRBD1 (6 bases). V shed 5 bases and J shed 9 bases, with 14 bases lying between them. The CDR3 contains 13 residues. In germline, CDR1 is SEHNR, CDR2 FQNEAQ (reference sequence). The CDR3 DNA reads TGTGCCAGCAGCCGGGACGCCAGGGGCATTCAGTACTTC. Translation gives CASSRDARGIQYF.

This clonotype appeared once. This chain connects TRBV20-1 to TRBJ2-3; the D call may be TRBD1 or TRBD2 (6 bases each). Germline CDR1 and CDR2: DFQATT and SNEGSKA (reference sequence). The V end was cut by 5 bases, the J end by 5 bases, with 17 bases between. This CDR3 contains 14 residues. The CDR3 is CSAPQTGGGDTQYF. CDR3 nucleotide sequence: TGCAGTGCTCCTCAGACTGGAGGGGGAGATACGCAGTATTTT.

The V and J genes are TRBV19 and TRBJ1-5, with D perhaps matching TRBD1 (5 bases). Deletions cut 4 bases from V and 3 bases from J, with 22 bases between. Germline loops: CDR1 LNHDA, CDR2 SQIVND (reference sequence). This CDR3 comprises 18 residues. CDR3 in DNA: TGTGCCAGTAGTAGTCCCCGAGGGACTAGGGTTTACAATCAGCCCCAGCATTTT. Its translation is CASSSPRGTRVYNQPQHF.

This clonotype was seen at least ten times. V gene TRBV7-9 combines with J gene TRBJ2-3; D is unresolved. This CDR3 region has 14 residues. The germline V and J ends were trimmed by 2 bases and 5 bases, with 11 bases remaining between them. Germline lookup yields CDR1 SEHNR and CDR2 FQNEAQ (reference sequence). Here the CDR3 reads CASSLRETEDTQYF. CDR3 bases: TGTGCCAGCAGCTTAAGGGAAACAGAAGATACGCAGTATTTT.

This clonotype was observed a few times. The CDR3 DNA reads as TGTGCCAGCAGCCTCAGTTGGAGCGGGAGGGCCCGGGATGAGCAGTTCTTC. Protein product: CASSLSWSGRARDEQFF. The rearrangement links TRBV5-4 to TRBJ2-1, with 10 bases aligning to TRBD2. Per the germline V gene, CDR1 is SGHNT and CDR2 is YYREEE (reference sequence). CDR3 length: 17 residues. V trimming: 4 bases; J trimming: 8 bases; junction bases outside the gene matches: 15.

A word on this clonotype: This may be a read error, as it is one base from a much larger clone. V gene TRBV6-5 combines with J gene TRBJ2-7; the D call may be TRBD1 or TRBD2 (5 bases each). The CDR3 contains 16 residues. V was cut by 5 bases and J by 2 bases, with 19 bases left in between. CDR1 MNHEY and CDR2 SVGAGI come from the germline V gene. CDR3 loop: CASSRTGTKGAYEQYF. CDR3 coding DNA: TGTGCCAGCAGTAGGACCGGGACGAAAGGCGCCTACGAGCAGTACTTC.

At least ten counts were recorded for this clonotype. The J gene is TRBJ2-5, the V gene TRBV20-1, with D perhaps TRBD1 or TRBD2 (5 bases each). This CDR3 has 15 residues. V was cut by 6 bases and J by 2 bases, with 19 bases left in between. Germline V gene data show CDR1 as DFQATT and CDR2 as SNEGSKA (reference sequence). The CDR3 reads CSARQPGRKQETQYF. CDR3 in DNA: TGCAGTGCCCGGCAACCGGGACGGAAACAAGAGACCCAGTACTTC.

This clonotype was picked up many times. V usage is TRBV10-2 and J usage is TRBJ2-3, with 8 nucleotides matching TRBD1. The CDR3 has 17 residues. With V trimmed by 6 bases and J by 5 bases, 16 bases remained unmatched. CDR1 and CDR2 from the germline V gene are WSHSY and SAAADI. As DNA, the CDR3 is TGCGCCAGCAGGATTTTTATGACAGGGGTTGCTGGAGATACGCAGTATTTT. This encodes CASRIFMTGVAGDTQYF.

V and J are TRBV20-1 and TRBJ1-2; D is unresolved. The ends were cut back, 6 bases at V and 2 bases at J, with 16 bases in the middle. CDR1 and CDR2 from the germline V gene are DFQATT and SNEGSKA (reference sequence). The CDR3 has 14 residues. In nucleotides, the CDR3 is TGCAGTGCCCTCCCACAGACCTTGAACTATGGCTACACCTTC. Its protein is CSALPQTLNYGYTF.

The V and J genes are TRBV4-2 and TRBJ2-5, with D maybe TRBD1 (8 bases). This CDR3 region has 17 residues. Germline CDR1 and CDR2: LGHNA and YNFKEQ. Trimming removed 1 base from V and 5 bases from J, with 20 bases in between. The CDR3 nucleotides are TGTGCCAGCAGCCAAGGGGTTAGAATACAGGGGGGGGAGACCCAGTACTTC. Protein product: CASSQGVRIQGGETQYF.